This TCR beta chain was identified during a study of human T cells and chemical hapten exposure. Study information: The patients were mostly female; they had alopecia areata, totalis or universalis. Overall study findings and caveats: Relative to controls, expanded TCRs formed significantly more large CDR3 similarity clusters.

Regarding this clonotype: Its antigen is unidentified.

Germline V gives CDR1 MNHEY, CDR2 SVGAGI. Trimming at V came to 5 bases and at J to 6 bases, leaving 5 bases not matched to a gene. The CDR3 runs 13 residues. Time point given: pre-sensitization, week 0. Treatment noted: therapeutic diphenylcyclopropenone sensitization with weekly scalp DPC. As processed by the authors: Counts of TCRs in each sample centred on a median of around 96,000 and extended from approximately 21,000 to 630,000. TCRdb ran MiXCR on the RACE reads and lists one entry per CDR3 protein. TCRdb's processing, not the authors' own work, is the source of the V and J calls. Among about 380,000 distinct CDR3 sequences listed, roughly 4.6% were seen once.

This TCR was sampled from a woman aged 45-60 years with alopecia areata. Some clones in this sample may be carry-over from other donors' samples. Sequences were derived from whole blood, sampled in connection with sensitization to the hapten diphenylcyclopropenone (DPC). The rearrangement links TRBV6-5 to TRBJ1-2, with TRBD1 matching 8 bases. CDR3 protein: CASSPTGEHGYTF. DNA for the CDR3: TGTGCCAGCAGTCCGACAGGGGAGCATGGCTACACCTTC.